The 5 T cell receptor beta chains given below trace back to one sample, sequenced in a study of blood T cell repertoires in COVID-19. TCRdb's table, derived via immunoSEQ multiplex PCR, lists solely in-frame clones and lacks some. The repertoire holds under 95,000 clones, with roughly 90% as singletons. Sequenced material: peripheral blood. The receptors stem from an elderly man in a cohort sampled during active COVID-19.

This chain connects TRBV2 to TRBJ1-1; no clear D gene. There are 13 residues in the CDR3. Looked up from germline, CDR1 is SNHLY and CDR2 is FYNNEI. The germline V and J ends were trimmed by 5 bases and 1 base, with 8 bases remaining between them. The CDR3 DNA reads TGTGCCAGCAGTTACTCCGAGAACACTGAAGCTTTCTTT. Protein: CASSYSENTEAFF.

This rearrangement joins TRBV7-2 to TRBJ1-4; D gene uncertain. CDR1 and CDR2 from the germline V gene are SGHTA and FQGNSA. V was pared by 4 bases and J by 0 bases, with 9 bases between. The CDR3 is 15 residues long. The CDR3: CASSSQSATNEKLFF. DNA for the CDR3: TGTGCCAGCAGCTCCCAGTCTGCAACTAATGAAAAACTGTTTTTT.

V usage is TRBV24-1 and J usage is TRBJ2-3, with 9 bases lining up with TRBD2. The trim removed 3 bases at V and 6 bases at J, leaving 6 bases unmatched. The CDR3 spans 15 residues. Germline V gene sequence: CDR1 KGHDR, CDR2 SFDVKD. The CDR3 DNA reads TGTGCCACCAGTGATCCAGGGACTAGCTTCGATACGCAGTATTTT. This sequence encodes CATSDPGTSFDTQYF.

The J gene is TRBJ2-5, the V gene TRBV5-4; no definite D call. In germline, CDR1 is SGHNT, CDR2 YYREEE (reference sequence). This CDR3 spans 13 amino acids. V lost 0 bases and J 4 bases, leaving 7 bases between the germline ends. CDR3 nucleotide sequence: TGTGCCAGCAGCTTGGGGTTAGTAGAGACCCAGTACTTC. It translates to CASSLGLVETQYF.

The chain uses TRBV5-1 and TRBJ2-2, with D perhaps matching TRBD1 (7 bases). CDR1 and CDR2 (germline): SGHRS, YFSETQ. This CDR3 is 17 amino acids long. V was shortened by 4 bases and J by 7 bases, with 23 bases between the two germline ends. CDR3 sequence reads: CASSEVGRGSSGGELFF. The DNA of the CDR3 is TGCGCCAGCAGCGAAGTGGGCAGGGGGAGTAGCGGCGGGGAGCTGTTTTTT. The full variable domain, in which reference TRBV5-1 and TRBJ2-2 provide the parts outside the CDR3, is KAGVTQTPRYLIKTRGQQVTLSCSPISGHRSVSWYQQTPGQGLQFLFEYFSETQRNKGNFPGRFSGRQFSNSRSEMNVSTLELGDSALYLCASSEVGRGSSGGELFFGEGSRLTVL.